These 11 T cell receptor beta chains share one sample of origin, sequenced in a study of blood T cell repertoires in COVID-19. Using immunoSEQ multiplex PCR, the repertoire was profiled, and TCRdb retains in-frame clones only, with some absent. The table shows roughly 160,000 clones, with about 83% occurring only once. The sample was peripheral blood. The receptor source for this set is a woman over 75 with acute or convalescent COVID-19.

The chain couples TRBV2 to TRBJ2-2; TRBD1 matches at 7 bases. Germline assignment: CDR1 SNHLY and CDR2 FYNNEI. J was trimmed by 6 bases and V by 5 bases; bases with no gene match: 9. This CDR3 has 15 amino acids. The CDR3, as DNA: TGTGCCAGCAGTTTGCTGACAGGGATCGCCGGGGAGCTGTTTTTT. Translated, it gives CASSLLTGIAGELFF.

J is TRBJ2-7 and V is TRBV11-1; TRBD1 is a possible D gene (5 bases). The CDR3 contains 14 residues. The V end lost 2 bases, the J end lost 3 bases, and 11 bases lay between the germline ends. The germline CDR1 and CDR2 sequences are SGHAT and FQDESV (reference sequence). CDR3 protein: CASSLSRQNYEQYF. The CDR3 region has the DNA TGTGCCAGCAGCTTATCTCGACAGAACTACGAGCAGTACTTC.

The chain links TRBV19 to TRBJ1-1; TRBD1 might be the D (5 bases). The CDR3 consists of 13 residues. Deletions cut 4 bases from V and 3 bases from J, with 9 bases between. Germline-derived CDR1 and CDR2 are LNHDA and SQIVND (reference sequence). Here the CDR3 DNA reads TGTGCCAGTAGTACCCAGGGATACACTGAAGCTTTCTTT. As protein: CASSTQGYTEAFF.

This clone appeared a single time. CDR3 nucleotide sequence: TGTGCCAGCAGCCCCCTAGAAGAAGAGACCCGGGAGACCCAGTACTTC. Translated: CASSPLEEETRETQYF. The rearrangement links TRBV7-9 to TRBJ2-5; no reliable D call. V lost 5 bases to trimming and J lost 5 bases, with 21 bases between them. The CDR3 extends over 16 amino acids. Germline values: CDR1 SEHNR, CDR2 FQNEAQ (reference sequence).

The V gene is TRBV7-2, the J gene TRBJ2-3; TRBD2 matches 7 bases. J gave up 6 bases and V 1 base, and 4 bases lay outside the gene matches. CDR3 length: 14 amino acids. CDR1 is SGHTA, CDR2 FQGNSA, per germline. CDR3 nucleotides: TGTGCCAGCAGCTTAGGCGGGGGACTGGATACGCAGTATTTT. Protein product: CASSLGGGLDTQYF.

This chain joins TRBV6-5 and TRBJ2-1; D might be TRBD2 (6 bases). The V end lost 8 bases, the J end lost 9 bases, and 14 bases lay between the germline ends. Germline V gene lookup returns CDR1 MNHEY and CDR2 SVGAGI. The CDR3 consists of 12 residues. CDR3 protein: CASGGSLSEQFF. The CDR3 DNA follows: TGTGCCAGCGGGGGGAGCTTGAGTGAGCAGTTCTTC.

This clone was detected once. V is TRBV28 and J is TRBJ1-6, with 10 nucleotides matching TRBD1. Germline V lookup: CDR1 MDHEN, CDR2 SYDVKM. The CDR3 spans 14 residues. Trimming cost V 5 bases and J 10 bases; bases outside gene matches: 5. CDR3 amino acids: CASSLGQGRSPLHF. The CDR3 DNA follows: TGTGCCAGCAGTCTGGGACAGGGGAGGTCACCCCTCCACTTT.

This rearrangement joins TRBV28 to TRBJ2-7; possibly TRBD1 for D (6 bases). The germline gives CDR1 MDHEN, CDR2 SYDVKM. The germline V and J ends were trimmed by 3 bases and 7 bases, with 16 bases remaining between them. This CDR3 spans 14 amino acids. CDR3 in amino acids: CASSFFRGVGEQYF. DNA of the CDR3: TGTGCCAGCAGTTTTTTCAGGGGAGTCGGGGAGCAGTACTTC.

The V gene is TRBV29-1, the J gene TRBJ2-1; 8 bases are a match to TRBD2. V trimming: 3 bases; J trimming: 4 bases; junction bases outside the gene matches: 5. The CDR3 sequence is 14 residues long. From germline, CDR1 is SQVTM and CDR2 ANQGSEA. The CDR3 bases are TGCAGCGTTGACCTAGCGGGCTTATACAATGAGCAGTTCTTC. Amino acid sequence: CSVDLAGLYNEQFF.

The CDR3 sequence is CASSSGVNSYNEQFF. CDR3 DNA sequence: TGTGCCAGCAGCTCGGGGGTTAACTCCTACAATGAGCAGTTCTTC. V usage is TRBV5-5 and J usage is TRBJ2-1; the D gene is possibly TRBD2 (6 bases). CDR3 length equals 15 residues. V lost 3 bases, J lost 0 bases, and 10 bases lay in between. CDR1 and CDR2 from the germline V gene are SGHKS and YYEKEE (reference sequence). The full variable domain, its missing parts supplied by reference TRBV5-5 and TRBJ2-1, is DAGVTQSPTHLIKTRGQQVTLRCSPISGHKSVSWYQQVLGQGPQFIFQYYEKEERGRGNFPDRFSARQFPNYSSELNVNALLLGDSALYLCASSSGVNSYNEQFFGPGTRLTVL.

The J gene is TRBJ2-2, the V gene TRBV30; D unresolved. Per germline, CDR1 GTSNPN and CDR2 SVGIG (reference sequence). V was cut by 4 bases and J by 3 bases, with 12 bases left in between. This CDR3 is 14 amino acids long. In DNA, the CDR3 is TGTGCCTGGAATGAACGAACAGACACCGGGGAGCTGTTTTTT. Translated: CAWNERTDTGELFF.